This note documents a single T cell receptor (beta chain) sequence. What it recognizes is unknown. The data originate from a study of T cell responses to AZD1222 COVID-19 vaccine. The data were produced by immunoSEQ multiplex PCR, yet TCRdb's version contains in-frame clones alone and is incomplete. The sample carries fewer than 150,000 clones, 88% recorded once. Broader study findings: None of the repertoires were sampled until the peak T cell response had passed. In the spike-specific TCR repertoire, nearly half reportedly target unmutated variant regions. There were vaccine-associated CD4 TCRs across spike, dominant at 160-218 and 743-854. The number of AZD1222 recipients seropositive at baseline was only 5 to 7.

Germline CDR1 reads SGHTA; CDR2 reads FQGNSA. Between the trimmed V and J ends, which lost 5 bases and 6 bases, there was a span of 8 bases. The CDR3 has 12 residues. This TCR derives from an adult in good health. This chain connects TRBV7-2 to TRBJ2-1; D call uncertain. The sequences come from peripheral blood, collected on day 0 of AZD1222 vaccination. The CDR3 sequence: CASSAERNEQFF. CDR3 in DNA: TGTGCCAGCAGCGCAGAACGCAATGAGCAGTTCTTC.